This T cell receptor beta chain was identified in a study of OX40 agonist ivuxolimab in advanced cancers. Overall study: Prior checkpoint blockade (anti-PD-1, anti-PD-L1 or anti-CTLA-4) was permitted; about 40% had it. Partial response was recorded in three patients: one hepatocellular carcinoma and two cutaneous melanoma cases.

Assay used: immunoSEQ multiplex PCR; TCRdb lists only in-frame clones, some missing. The table lists around 68,000 clones, 91% of them singletons, with about 0.95% in the top ten. CDR1 is SGHAT, CDR2 FQNNGV, per germline. The V end lost 5 bases, the J end lost 0 bases, and 13 bases lay between the germline ends. This CDR3 has 15 amino acids. The specimen comprised CD4+ or CD8+ T cells sorted from blood, sampled in a trial of the OX40 agonist ivuxolimab. The V and J genes are TRBV11-2 and TRBJ1-2; unclear D gene. This TCR derives from an adult with an advanced solid tumor such as melanoma, head and neck, liver or kidney cancer. The CDR3 here is CASSTTLLANYGYTF. The CDR3, as DNA: TGTGCCAGCAGCACCACACTGTTAGCTAACTATGGCTACACCTTC.